The 17 T cell receptor beta chains in this list originate from one sample, sequenced in a study of CD8 T cells in ankylosing spondylitis. Study-level results: Ankylosing spondylitis blood seemed to carry a telltale TCR beta motif made of seven or eight highly homologous variants.

MiXCR, run by TCRdb on the 5' RACE reads, gives a single entry per CDR3 protein. Of roughly 370,000 distinct CDR3 sequences in the sample, around 24% were seen once. These receptors' antigens are unknown. The sample consisted of blood, either unsorted or a sorted T cell fraction (not recorded which). The source of these receptors is a male donor with ankylosing spondylitis.

The chain has TRBV10-3 and TRBJ2-2; tentative D call: TRBD2 (5 bases). The germline V gene has CDR1 ENHRY and CDR2 SYGVKD. V dropped 4 bases and J dropped 0 bases, with 9 bases sitting between them. The CDR3 length is 15 residues. CDR3 protein: CAISAVATNTGELFF. CDR3 bases: TGTGCCATCAGTGCGGTAGCGACGAACACCGGGGAGCTGTTTTTT.

The gene calls are TRBV24-1 and TRBJ2-3, with D hard to call. V lost 4 bases, J lost 8 bases, and 12 bases lay in between. CDR1 and CDR2 from the germline V gene are KGHDR and SFDVKD. The CDR3 runs 13 residues. For the CDR3, the DNA is TGTGCCACCAGTGAGGGATCTGGCCCTACGCAGTATTTT. This sequence encodes CATSEGSGPTQYF.

This clonotype was found a few times. CDR3 sequence reads: CASAGQGPQETQYF. DNA of the CDR3: TGCGCCAGCGCGGGACAGGGACCCCAAGAGACCCAGTACTTC. The chain recombines TRBV5-1 with TRBJ2-5; 9 bases are a match to TRBD1. CDR3 length: 14 residues. The V segment lost 7 bases and the J segment 1 base; nucleotides outside the gene matches: 5. Germline V gene lookup returns CDR1 SGHRS and CDR2 YFSETQ. The full variable domain, completed using reference TRBV5-1 and TRBJ2-5, is KAGVTQTPRYLIKTRGQQVTLSCSPISGHRSVSWYQQTPGQGLQFLFEYFSETQRNKGNFPGRFSGRQFSNSRSEMNVSTLELGDSALYLCASAGQGPQETQYFGPGTRLLVL.

The chain recombines TRBV4-1 with TRBJ2-7; D call uncertain. The CDR3 length is 16 residues. The germline V and J ends were trimmed by 0 bases and 3 bases, with 15 bases remaining between them. The germline V gene has CDR1 MGHRA and CDR2 YSYEKL. The CDR3 bases are TGCGCCAGCAGCCAAGATCCATGGTTTGCTAGCTACGAGCAGTACTTC. This sequence encodes CASSQDPWFASYEQYF.

V and J are TRBV5-1 and TRBJ1-2; D remains unclear. The V end lost 4 bases, the J end lost 3 bases, and 13 bases lay between the germline ends. This CDR3 has 14 amino acids. Germline CDR1 reads SGHRS; CDR2 reads YFSETQ. For the CDR3, the DNA is TGCGCCAGCAGCCCTTCGCCCGGGGACTATGGCTACACCTTC. Translating it yields CASSPSPGDYGYTF.

This clonotype was picked up many times. The chain uses TRBV4-3 and TRBJ2-3; perhaps D is TRBD1 or TRBD2 (5 bases each). V gave up 0 bases and J gave up 3 bases, with 10 bases separating them. The CDR3 sequence is 15 residues long. Germline lookup yields CDR1 LGHNA and CDR2 YSLEER. Here the CDR3 DNA reads TGCGCCAGCAGCCAAGACGTCAGGGAGACAGATACGCAGTATTTT. This translates into CASSQDVRETDTQYF.

This clonotype was seen more than once but under ten times. The chain uses TRBV10-3 and TRBJ2-2; 9 nucleotides align to TRBD2. Germline assignment: CDR1 ENHRY and CDR2 SYGVKD. The CDR3 is 15 residues long. The CDR3 DNA follows: TGTGCGACAGGGCTAGCGGGAAGAGGGACCGGGGAGCTGTTTTTT. Its translation: CATGLAGRGTGELFF.

The rearrangement links TRBV5-1 to TRBJ2-7; D is tentatively TRBD1 or TRBD2 (6 bases each). Germline CDR1 and CDR2: SGHRS and YFSETQ. The CDR3 contains 15 residues. The V gene lost 4 bases and the J gene lost 3 bases, with 17 bases spanning the gap. CDR3 nucleotides: TGCGCCAGCAGCGGACGGGTCGGGGGCAGCTACGAGCAGTACTTC. Translated: CASSGRVGGSYEQYF.

The chain employs TRBV20-1 and TRBJ2-3; D remains unclear. V was pared by 3 bases and J by 1 base, with 5 bases between. This CDR3 is 12 amino acids long. Germline CDR1 reads DFQATT; CDR2 reads SNEGSKA (reference sequence). CDR3 DNA: TGCAGTGCTAGGGACCGCACAGATACGCAGTATTTT. Translated: CSARDRTDTQYF.

The table lists this clonotype with many counts. The chain combines TRBV20-1 with TRBJ2-7; 13 bases are shared with TRBD2. CDR1 is DFQATT, CDR2 SNEGSKA, per germline (reference sequence). The CDR3 is 14 residues long. V gave up 5 bases and J gave up 7 bases; unmatched junction bases: 8. CDR3 amino acids: CSACRTSGSWEQYF. As DNA, the CDR3 is TGCAGTGCTTGCAGGACTAGCGGGAGTTGGGAGCAGTACTTC.

The genes are TRBV6-1 and TRBJ1-3; TRBD1 aligns across 9 bases. Germline loops: CDR1 MNHNS, CDR2 SASEGT. J lost 7 bases, V lost 6 bases, and 7 bases had no gene match. There are 14 residues in the CDR3. Written as DNA, the CDR3 is TGTGCCAGCAGCCTGGGACAGGGTCGGAACACCATATATTTT. Translation: CASSLGQGRNTIYF.

This clonotype appeared a few times. This rearrangement joins TRBV4-3 to TRBJ1-2, with D possibly being TRBD1 (6 bases). There are 14 residues in the CDR3. V was trimmed by 1 base and J by 6 bases, leaving 12 bases between them. Germline loops: CDR1 LGHNA, CDR2 YSLEER. The CDR3 region is CASSQGPGVNGYTF. CDR3 nucleotides: TGCGCCAGCAGCCAAGGTCCAGGGGTGAATGGCTACACCTTC.

The table lists this clonotype with a few counts. V gene TRBV5-1 combines with J gene TRBJ2-1; TRBD1 matches at 8 bases. Germline V gives CDR1 SGHRS, CDR2 YFSETQ. Trimming took 1 base from V and 5 from J; bases not matched to a gene: 8. CDR3 length: 16 amino acids. As DNA, the CDR3 is TGCGCCAGCAGCTTGCCGGGACAGGTCTTTAACAATGAGCAGTTCTTC. Amino acid sequence: CASSLPGQVFNNEQFF.

There are a few counts of this clonotype. The J gene is TRBJ2-1, the V gene TRBV20-1, with 11 bases matching TRBD2. There are 14 residues in the CDR3. V shed 5 bases, J shed 6 bases, and the junction held 6 bases outside the gene matches. CDR1 and CDR2 from the germline V gene are DFQATT and SNEGSKA (reference sequence). Here the CDR3 DNA reads TGCAGTGCTGCCGGGACTAGCGGCACCAATGAGCAGTTCTTC. This gives the protein CSAAGTSGTNEQFF.

V and J are TRBV6-1 and TRBJ1-2, with TRBD1 matching over 10 bases. V trimming: 6 bases; J trimming: 2 bases; junction bases outside the gene matches: 9. The CDR3 spans 16 residues. CDR1 MNHNS and CDR2 SASEGT come from the germline V gene. CDR3: CASRPPTTGGNYGYTF. CDR3 bases: TGTGCCAGCAGGCCTCCGACGACAGGGGGCAACTATGGCTACACCTTC.

In its sample, this clonotype was seen a few times. The V call is TRBV29-1, the J call TRBJ2-5; D is unresolved. The CDR3 loop spans 15 amino acids. V lost 4 bases and J lost 5, with 20 bases in between. The germline CDR1 and CDR2 sequences are SQVTM and ANQGSEA. The CDR3 spells CSVAPSNSWLETQYF. CDR3 DNA sequence: TGCAGCGTTGCACCGAGTAACAGTTGGTTGGAGACCCAGTACTTC.

V and J are TRBV18 and TRBJ1-4, with unresolved D. There are 11 residues in the CDR3. Trimming cost V 3 bases and J 11 bases, with 7 bases left between them. Germline lookup yields CDR1 KGHSH and CDR2 LQKENI. The chain's CDR3 is CASSPRGKLFF. CDR3 in DNA: TGTGCCAGCTCACCCAGAGGGAAACTGTTTTTT.